This T cell receptor (beta chain) was observed in a study of cytomegalovirus exposure and HLA in healthy donors. Data came from immunoSEQ multiplex PCR; TCRdb stores just in-frame clones and leaves some out. Of approximately 280,000 clones listed, 88% are singletons. The donors were part of the validation cohort of over a hundred subjects. That cohort was separate from the first cohort, which comprised 500 to 850 subjects. To note about this clone: The antigen is not known.

CDR1 and CDR2 from the germline V gene are GTSNPN and SVGIG (reference sequence). The CDR3 length is 16 residues. Losses at the gene ends were 5 bases for V and 0 bases for J; bases not matched to a gene: 10. General observations from the study: According to reports, the classifier identified cytomegalovirus status with high specificity and sensitivity.

The chain couples TRBV30 to TRBJ2-1; TRBD2 agrees at 7 bases. Specimen: PBMCs. This clonotype originated in a woman aged 18-29 years in good health and CMV-seronegative. In DNA form, the CDR3 reads TGTGCCTGGCATAATGGGGGGGATATCTCCTACAATGAGCAGTTCTTC. Its protein is CAWHNGGDISYNEQFF.